Below, 22 T cell receptor beta chains from the same sample are listed, as sequenced in a study of cytotoxic CD8 clonotypes in ibrutinib-treated CLL. The data were produced by immunoSEQ multiplex PCR, yet TCRdb's version contains in-frame clones alone and is incomplete. The sample carries about 160,000 clones, roughly 80% recorded once. The sequenced sample was PBMCs, obtained after 12 months of ibrutinib treatment. All receptors come from a human donor with chronic lymphocytic leukemia.

The chain is built from TRBV4-2 and TRBJ1-5, with no clear D. CDR1 and CDR2 (germline): LGHNA, YNFKEQ. With 0 bases removed from V and 7 bases from J, the gap between germline ends came to 13 bases. The CDR3 sequence is 15 residues long. The CDR3 protein is CASSQEGGLAQPQHF. The DNA for the CDR3 is TGTGCCAGCAGCCAAGAAGGCGGGCTGGCGCAGCCCCAGCATTTT.

The V and J genes are TRBV27 and TRBJ2-2; the D gene is possibly TRBD1 (6 bases). Germline CDR1 is MNHEY and CDR2 is SMNVEV (reference sequence). Trimming cost V 0 bases and J 5 bases, with 13 bases left between them. This CDR3 comprises 16 residues. CDR3 protein: CASSLSSGQRTGELFF. The CDR3 DNA is TGTGCCAGCAGTTTATCGTCAGGACAGAGGACCGGGGAGCTGTTTTTT.

The rearrangement uses TRBV6-1 and TRBJ2-3, with 7 bases identical to TRBD1. CDR3 length: 14 residues. Germline V lookup: CDR1 MNHNS, CDR2 SASEGT. The V segment lost 10 bases and the J segment 8 bases; nucleotides outside the gene matches: 15. The CDR3 protein is CATSSRDRATTQYF. As DNA, the CDR3 is TGTGCCACCTCTTCCCGGGACAGAGCAACTACGCAGTATTTT.

This rearrangement joins TRBV4-3 to TRBJ1-2, with TRBD1 as a possible D gene (5 bases). The CDR3 loop spans 14 amino acids. Trimming pared 3 bases from V and 7 bases from J, leaving 15 bases between. CDR1 LGHNA and CDR2 YSLEER come from the germline V gene. The DNA for the CDR3 is TGCGCCAGCAGCCACGGGCCGACAGCTTCTGGCTACACCTTC. It codes for CASSHGPTASGYTF.

The J gene is TRBJ1-1, the V gene TRBV6-1; D gene unclear. From germline, CDR1 is MNHNS and CDR2 SASEGT. This CDR3 has 11 residues. The germline V and J ends were trimmed by 4 bases and 11 bases, with 11 bases remaining between them. CDR3 coding DNA: TGTGCCAGCAGTGCCAGTTTTCGGGCTTTCTTT. This codes for CASSASFRAFF.

This clone has a handful of counts. This chain links TRBV4-1 with TRBJ2-5; 12 bases align to TRBD2. There are 16 residues in the CDR3. The trim removed 4 bases at V and 2 bases at J, leaving 5 bases unmatched. Germline V CDR1 and CDR2: MGHRA, YSYEKL. The CDR3 region is CASSRGLAGSQETQYF. The CDR3 DNA follows: TGCGCCAGCAGCCGCGGACTAGCGGGAAGTCAAGAGACCCAGTACTTC.

The chain carries TRBV28 and TRBJ2-1; possibly TRBD2 for D (5 bases). The germline V gene encodes CDR1 MDHEN and CDR2 SYDVKM. CDR3 length: 15 amino acids. V was shortened by 5 bases and J by 6 bases, with 17 bases between the two germline ends. The CDR3 protein is CASSPSRVRPNEQFF. In DNA, the CDR3 is TGTGCCAGCAGTCCCTCGCGGGTACGTCCCAATGAGCAGTTCTTC. The full variable domain, with the rest looked up from reference TRBV28 and TRBJ2-1, is DVKVTQSSRYLVKRTGEKVFLECVQDMDHENMFWYRQDPGLGLRLIYFSYDVKMKEKGDIPEGYSVSREKKERFSLILESASTNQTSMYLCASSPSRVRPNEQFFGPGTRLTVL.

The chain is built from TRBV9 and TRBJ1-4; D unresolved. CDR3 length: 15 residues. Trimming stripped 4 bases from V and 0 bases from J, with 10 bases between. CDR1 is SGDLS, CDR2 YYNGEE, per germline. The CDR3 sequence is CASSSGRTTNEKLFF. CDR3 DNA sequence: TGTGCCAGCAGCTCGGGCCGTACAACTAATGAAAAACTGTTTTTT.

J is TRBJ1-5 and V is TRBV27; possible D gene TRBD1, 5 bases. Germline V gene sequence: CDR1 MNHEY, CDR2 SMNVEV (reference sequence). The CDR3 covers 13 residues. V dropped 8 bases and J dropped 2 bases, with 10 bases sitting between them. CDR3 nucleotide sequence: TGTGCCAGCGGGGGGGTGGGCAATCAGCCCCAGCATTTT. This sequence encodes CASGGVGNQPQHF.

The V and J genes are TRBV6-6 and TRBJ2-7, with D maybe TRBD1 (6 bases). Per the germline V gene, CDR1 is MNHNY and CDR2 is SVGAGI (reference sequence). The CDR3 consists of 13 residues. Trimming removed 7 bases from V and 3 bases from J, with 13 bases in between. The CDR3 coding sequence is TGTGCCAGCACTACGACAGGTAGCTACGAGCAGTACTTC. It is translated as CASTTTGSYEQYF.

The chain couples TRBV2 to TRBJ1-1; 9 nucleotides align to TRBD1. Germline-derived CDR1 and CDR2 are SNHLY and FYNNEI. The CDR3 runs 15 residues. J lost 1 base, V lost 7 bases, and 7 bases had no gene match. CDR3 bases: TGTGCCAGCACCGAACAGGGGGCCTGGAACACTGAAGCTTTCTTT. This encodes CASTEQGAWNTEAFF.

V is TRBV28 and J is TRBJ1-5, with 7 nucleotides matching TRBD1. The CDR3 has 15 residues. V lost 5 bases, J lost 0 bases, and 4 bases stayed unmatched. Looked up from germline, CDR1 is MDHEN and CDR2 is SYDVKM. This CDR3 is CASSPGGYSNQPQHF. DNA of the CDR3: TGTGCCAGCAGTCCAGGGGGGTATAGCAATCAGCCCCAGCATTTT.

The chain is built from TRBV19 and TRBJ1-5; D is perhaps TRBD1 (5 bases). The length of the CDR3 is 14 residues. Trimming stripped 5 bases from V and 7 bases from J, with 15 bases between. CDR1 is LNHDA and CDR2 is SQIVND in the germline V gene (reference sequence). CDR3 in DNA: TGTGCCAGTAGTGGACGGGGGGACGGCCAGCCCCAGCATTTT. Protein: CASSGRGDGQPQHF.

V is TRBV10-3 and J is TRBJ1-4; 12 nucleotides match TRBD1. This CDR3 is 18 amino acids long. V shed 3 bases, J shed 7 bases, and the junction held 12 bases outside the gene matches. Germline V gene data show CDR1 as ENHRY and CDR2 as SYGVKD. The CDR3 reads CAISEPGQGALVPEKLFF. The CDR3 nucleotides are TGTGCCATCAGTGAACCGGGACAGGGGGCGTTAGTGCCTGAAAAACTGTTTTTT.

This clone showed up just once. CDR3: CASSKGTGLLQYF. The CDR3 coding sequence is TGTGCCAGCAGCAAGGGGACAGGGTTGCTGCAGTACTTC. The chain carries TRBV27 and TRBJ2-7; 9 bases line up with TRBD1. The CDR3 loop spans 13 amino acids. CDR1 is MNHEY, CDR2 SMNVEV, per germline (reference sequence). J was trimmed by 9 bases and V by 6 bases; bases with no gene match: 9.

The chain uses TRBV28 and TRBJ1-4; 9 bases are shared with TRBD1. The junction had 2 bases not matched to a gene; V was cut back by 5 bases and J by 4 bases. This CDR3 is 14 amino acids long. CDR1 and CDR2 from the germline V gene are MDHEN and SYDVKM. CDR3: CASSRQGGNEKLFF. The CDR3, as DNA: TGTGCCAGCAGTCGACAGGGGGGTAATGAAAAACTGTTTTTT. The full variable domain, in which reference TRBV28 and TRBJ1-4 provide the parts outside the CDR3, is DVKVTQSSRYLVKRTGEKVFLECVQDMDHENMFWYRQDPGLGLRLIYFSYDVKMKEKGDIPEGYSVSREKKERFSLILESASTNQTSMYLCASSRQGGNEKLFFGSGTQLSVL.

This clone was found a few times. The rearrangement uses TRBV10-3 and TRBJ2-2; TRBD2 matches 12 bases. This CDR3 region has 16 residues. From germline, CDR1 is ENHRY and CDR2 SYGVKD. Losses at the gene ends were 10 bases for V and 0 bases for J; bases not matched to a gene: 6. The CDR3 spells CATRLAGDSNTGELFF. The CDR3 coding sequence is TGTGCCACCAGACTAGCGGGGGACTCGAACACCGGGGAGCTGTTTTTT.

This sequence joins TRBV28 and TRBJ2-5; 8 nucleotides match TRBD1. The end of the DNA is better explained by TRBJ2-7, so the J call may be wrong. The V gene's germline CDR1 is MDHEN and CDR2 SYDVKM. The CDR3 is 15 residues long. The CDR3 bases are TGTGCCAGCAGTCTACAAAGCGAGACAGGGGCCGAGCAGTACTTC. It encodes CASSLQSETGAEQYF.

The rearrangement uses TRBV5-6 and TRBJ1-5; D is ambiguous. Deletions cut 1 base from V and 4 bases from J, with 21 bases between. CDR1 SGHDT and CDR2 YYEEEE come from the germline V gene. This CDR3 is built from 18 residues. The CDR3, as DNA: TGTGCCAGCAGCTTGTCATGGGGAGTTCCTTCGATTAATCAGCCCCAGCATTTT. Amino acids: CASSLSWGVPSINQPQHF.

This CDR3 is CASNPGQGDSPPPQHF. CDR3 coding DNA: TGTGCCAGTAACCCGGGACAGGGCGACTCTCCCCCGCCCCAGCATTTT. The chain uses TRBV19 and TRBJ1-5; TRBD1 matches 9 bases. V gave up 7 bases and J gave up 9 bases; unmatched junction bases: 16. Germline V gives CDR1 LNHDA, CDR2 SQIVND (reference sequence). This CDR3 contains 16 residues.

This clone was recorded a few times. V usage is TRBV29-1 and J usage is TRBJ1-3, with D possibly TRBD1 on 5 matching bases. Trimming stripped 4 bases from V and 8 bases from J, with 9 bases between. The CDR3 extends over 11 amino acids. CDR1 and CDR2 (germline): SQVTM, ANQGSEA. The CDR3 DNA reads TGCAGCGTTGCCGGGGGGGACACCATATATTTT. It codes for CSVAGGDTIYF.

The chain recombines TRBV28 with TRBJ2-7; TRBD2 aligns across 11 bases. The V gene's germline CDR1 is MDHEN and CDR2 SYDVKM. Trimming cost V 4 bases and J 4 bases; bases outside gene matches: 3. The CDR3 has 14 amino acids. CDR3 amino acids: CASSSSGRSYEQYF. The CDR3 DNA is TGTGCCAGCAGTTCTAGCGGGAGGAGTTACGAGCAGTACTTC.